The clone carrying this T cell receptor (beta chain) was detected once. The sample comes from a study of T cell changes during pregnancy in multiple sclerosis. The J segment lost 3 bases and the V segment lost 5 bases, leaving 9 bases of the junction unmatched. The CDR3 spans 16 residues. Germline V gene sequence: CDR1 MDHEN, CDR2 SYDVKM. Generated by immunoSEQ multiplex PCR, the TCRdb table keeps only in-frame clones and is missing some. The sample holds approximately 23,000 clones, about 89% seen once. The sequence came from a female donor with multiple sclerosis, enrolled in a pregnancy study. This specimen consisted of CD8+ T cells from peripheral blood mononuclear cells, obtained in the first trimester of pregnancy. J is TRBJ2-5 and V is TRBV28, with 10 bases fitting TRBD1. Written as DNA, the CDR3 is TGTGCCAGCAGTCCCCGGGACAGGGGAGTTGAAGAGACCCAGTACTTC. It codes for CASSPRDRGVEETQYF.